This T cell receptor beta chain was profiled in a study of shared clonotypes between healthy human individuals. In the study overall: The donors, a couple of women and a few men, were aged 18 to 49.

This clone was detected only a few times. Over several immunoSEQ plates, each subset's genomic DNA was distributed in even portions. In the authors' methods: Owing to the provision of junction-only sequences devoid of quality scores by immunoSEQ, filtering differed. Profiling relied on immunoSEQ multiplex PCR, and the TCRdb table lists in-frame clones only, not all of them. V, J and clone size are those of that table, while D and trimming were read from the DNA. The sample has roughly 500,000 clones, approximately 82% seen once; the top ten hold around 12%. The CDR3 is made up of 15 amino acids. Trimming took 4 bases from V and 0 from J, leaving 13 bases between them. Per germline, CDR1 SGHRS and CDR2 YFSETQ.

Sequencing was performed on PBMCs. V usage is TRBV5-1 and J usage is TRBJ1-1; D ambiguous. The origin of this receptor is a woman aged 40 to 50 in good health. Some clones in this sample may be carry-over from other donors' samples. CDR3 in DNA: TGCGCCAGCAGCCCTGTTGGAGGGATGAACACTGAAGCTTTCTTT. Protein sequence: CASSPVGGMNTEAFF.